Below are 28 T cell receptor beta chains sequenced from a single sample in a study of prognosis after radiotherapy for stage I lung cancer. Starting from genomic DNA, TCR beta CDR3 was amplified through two-round multiplex PCR. Primers specific to each TRBV and TRBJ gene were used in first-round PCR. MiXCR, run by TCRdb on the multiplex PCR reads, gives a single entry per CDR3 protein. The sample holds more than 30,000 distinct CDR3 sequences, about 30% seen once. The specimen comprised PBMCs, sampled before or after stereotactic body radiation therapy (not recorded which). The source of these receptors is a donor of 50 years or more with non-small cell lung cancer.

There are a few counts of this clonotype. A much larger clone is a single base away; this may be a read error. The chain is built from TRBV6-1 and TRBJ2-1, with 10 bases lining up with TRBD2. Trimming removed 7 bases from V and 7 bases from J; junction bases left unmatched: 10. Germline V CDR1 and CDR2: MNHNS, SASEGT. The CDR3 has 15 residues. DNA for the CDR3: TGTGCCAGCATTTCCGGGGCTAGCGGGAGTAATGAGCAGTTCTTC. Translating it yields CASISGASGSNEQFF.

In regard to this clonotype: One base away lies a much larger clone, so this may be a sequencing read error. The chain has TRBV3-1 and TRBJ2-1, with D possibly TRBD2 on 6 matching bases. CDR1 and CDR2 (germline): LGHDT, YNNKEL (reference sequence). The CDR3 extends over 15 amino acids. CDR3 in amino acids: CANSRGTGTYNEQFF. CDR3 DNA: TGTGCCAACAGCCGGGGGACGGGGACCTACAATGAGCAGTTCTTC.

The V gene is TRBV18, the J gene TRBJ2-3; 8 bases match TRBD2. With 1 base clipped from V and 4 bases from J, the junction kept 10 bases outside the gene matches. Germline assignment: CDR1 KGHSH and CDR2 LQKENI. This CDR3 region has 17 residues. As DNA, the CDR3 is TGTGCCAGCTCACCACTCTCCGGGAGGGCCGCGGCAGATACGCAGTATTTT. It is translated as CASSPLSGRAAADTQYF.

Remarks on this clonotype: Since a much larger clone is just one base distant, this may be a read error. The rearrangement uses TRBV9 and TRBJ2-1; 9 bases are a match to TRBD1. There are 15 residues in the CDR3. Germline CDR1 reads SGDLS; CDR2 reads YYNGEE. The V and J ends lost 2 bases and 9 bases, in that order; junction bases with no gene match: 9. The CDR3 DNA reads as TGTGCCAGCAGCGTCCCAGAAGGACAGGGGTCTGAGCAGTTCTTC. Protein product: CASSVPEGQGSEQFF.

There are many counts of this clonotype. The chain is built from TRBV5-1 and TRBJ1-5; possibly TRBD1 for D (6 bases). CDR1 and CDR2 from the germline V gene are SGHRS and YFSETQ. V lost 1 base and J lost 7, with 12 bases in between. CDR3 size: 14 residues. Here the CDR3 DNA reads TGCGCCAGCAGCTTGTGTTCAGGGGCCCAGCCCCAGCATTTT. This sequence encodes CASSLCSGAQPQHF.

Turning to this clonotype: A much larger clone differs by one base, so this may be a read error. The genes are TRBV12-5 and TRBJ1-1, with no clear D. The CDR3 extends over 13 amino acids. CDR1 and CDR2 (germline): LGHNT, FRNRAP. The CDR3 DNA is TGTGCTGGTGGTTTTGGGCAGAACACTGAAGCTTTCTTT. Protein: CAGGFGQNTEAFF.

In its sample, this clonotype was seen many times. The CDR3 coding sequence is TGTGCCAGCAGCTTCGGGACAGGGTACACAGATACGCAGTATTTT. The encoded protein is CASSFGTGYTDTQYF. V gene TRBV11-1 combines with J gene TRBJ2-3; TRBD1 agrees at 9 bases. V shed 3 bases and J 2 bases; nucleotides not matched to a gene: 3. The CDR3 sequence is 15 residues long. Germline assignment: CDR1 SGHAT and CDR2 FQDESV (reference sequence).

This chain uses TRBV3-1 with TRBJ1-5; D might be TRBD1 (5 bases). Between the trimmed V and J ends, which lost 4 bases and 6 bases, there was a span of 7 bases. Germline values: CDR1 LGHDT, CDR2 YNNKEL (reference sequence). The CDR3 is 12 residues long. The CDR3 sequence is CASSLGGQPQHF. CDR3 DNA: TGTGCCAGCAGCCTGGGGGGTCAGCCCCAGCATTTT.

This clonotype was seen a handful of times. V and J are TRBV18 and TRBJ2-3; the match to TRBD2 covers 11 bases. The ends lost 6 bases at V and 4 bases at J; junction bases unmatched: 9. The V gene's germline CDR1 is KGHSH and CDR2 LQKENI. This CDR3 spans 16 amino acids. As DNA, the CDR3 is TGTGCCAGCTCCTCAGGAGTAGCGGGAGGGGCAGATACGCAGTATTTT. It yields the protein CASSSGVAGGADTQYF.

This clonotype was seen only a few times. The chain has TRBV5-1 and TRBJ1-3; D gene unclear. CDR1 is SGHRS and CDR2 is YFSETQ in the germline V gene. This CDR3 contains 15 residues. The ends were cut back, 4 bases at V and 4 bases at J, with 15 bases in the middle. The CDR3 coding sequence is TGCGCCAGCAGCCCGTCCCAAGTGACAGGAAACACCATATATTTT. Protein: CASSPSQVTGNTIYF.

This clonotype showed up many times. The chain uses TRBV29-1 and TRBJ2-7, with 10 bases aligning to TRBD2. This CDR3 region has 14 residues. Germline CDR1 SQVTM, CDR2 ANQGSEA. J gave up 2 bases and V 6 bases, and 7 bases lay outside the gene matches. CDR3 amino acids: CSVYTGTSAYEQYF. The CDR3 coding sequence is TGCAGCGTCTACACCGGGACTAGCGCCTACGAGCAGTACTTC.

About this clonotype: This probably arose from a read error, given a far larger clone one base away. V is TRBV6-1 and J is TRBJ1-1, with D tentatively TRBD1 (5 bases). The germline CDR1 and CDR2 sequences are MNHNS and SASEGT. The CDR3 consists of 15 residues. This CDR3 is CAISESGTLNTEAFF. The CDR3 bases are TGTGCCATCAGTGAGTCAGGGACGTTGAACACTGAAGCTTTCTTT.

This sequence joins TRBV28 and TRBJ1-1; D call uncertain. Germline loops: CDR1 MDHEN, CDR2 SYDVKM. The CDR3 spans 17 residues. Trimming removed 2 bases from V and 0 bases from J, with 16 bases in between. The CDR3 spells CASSLPRRLDLNTEAFF. CDR3 DNA sequence: TGTGCCAGCAGTTTACCGAGAAGACTCGACCTGAACACTGAAGCTTTCTTT.

The chain recombines TRBV6-4 with TRBJ2-3; TRBD2 matches 10 bases. Germline loops: CDR1 MRHNA, CDR2 SNTAGT. V shed 3 bases, J shed 0 bases, and the junction held 3 bases outside the gene matches. The CDR3 loop spans 16 amino acids. CDR3 sequence (DNA): TGTGCCAGCAGTGAGTCGACTAGCGGGAGCACAGATACGCAGTATTTT. This codes for CASSESTSGSTDTQYF.

This clonotype has at least ten counts. The V and J genes are TRBV6-1 and TRBJ2-7; D is uncertain. The germline gives CDR1 MNHNS, CDR2 SASEGT. The CDR3 runs to 15 residues. The V end lost 0 bases, the J end lost 3 bases, and 12 bases lay between the germline ends. CDR3 loop: CASSEALGISYEQYF. The CDR3 DNA reads TGTGCCAGCAGTGAAGCTTTAGGTATCAGCTACGAGCAGTACTTC.

This clonotype was recorded at least ten times. V gene TRBV5-4 combines with J gene TRBJ1-4, with 9 bases that match TRBD1. V dropped 5 bases and J dropped 7; count of bases not matched to a gene: 3. CDR1 SGHNT and CDR2 YYREEE come from the germline V gene (reference sequence). This CDR3 comprises 13 residues. The CDR3 protein is CASRTGGTEKLFF. CDR3 DNA: TGTGCCAGCAGGACAGGGGGGACTGAAAAACTGTTTTTT.

The table lists this clonotype with many counts. The gene calls are TRBV30 and TRBJ2-5; 7 bases match TRBD2. This CDR3 comprises 13 residues. With 1 base clipped from V and 4 bases from J, the junction kept 3 bases outside the gene matches. CDR1 is GTSNPN, CDR2 SVGIG, per germline (reference sequence). CDR3 sequence reads: CAWSGGSRETQYF. CDR3 DNA: TGTGCCTGGAGTGGCGGGAGCCGAGAGACCCAGTACTTC.

This clonotype was picked up many times. The chain employs TRBV10-3 and TRBJ2-2; 10 bases fit TRBD2. Losses at the gene ends were 6 bases for V and 5 bases for J; bases not matched to a gene: 6. The V gene's germline CDR1 is ENHRY and CDR2 SYGVKD. The CDR3 totals 15 residues. The CDR3 is CAIRDSGRTTGELFF. In nucleotides, the CDR3 is TGTGCCATCAGGGATAGCGGGAGGACAACCGGGGAGCTGTTTTTT.

Of note for this clonotype: This CDR3 fails to terminate in the conserved phenylalanine or tryptophan, so it likely reflects a read error. The rearrangement uses TRBV6-1 and TRBJ1-2; D is undetermined. Deletions cut 6 bases from V and 3 bases from J, with 11 bases between. Germline V gene lookup returns CDR1 MNHNS and CDR2 SASEGT. This CDR3 is built from 13 residues. CDR3 nucleotide sequence: TGTGCCAGCAGGTCGGGAGGCGACTATGGCTACACCTCC. As protein: CASRSGGDYGYTS.

This clonotype was seen many times. The chain combines TRBV19 with TRBJ2-1; 9 nucleotides align to TRBD2. V shed 5 bases, J shed 9 bases, and the junction held 5 bases outside the gene matches. CDR3 length: 13 amino acids. The germline V gene encodes CDR1 LNHDA and CDR2 SQIVND (reference sequence). The CDR3 region has the DNA TGTGCCAGTAGTGATAGCGGGAGAACTGAGCAGTTCTTC. It specifies CASSDSGRTEQFF.

This clonotype has at least ten counts. The chain is built from TRBV20-1 and TRBJ2-4; no firm D call. This CDR3 is 15 amino acids long. Between the trimmed V and J ends, which lost 2 bases and 0 bases, there was a span of 11 bases. CDR1 is DFQATT, CDR2 SNEGSKA, per germline (reference sequence). The CDR3 sequence: CSARSSDLAKNIQYF. CDR3 nucleotides: TGCAGTGCTAGAAGCTCGGACCTAGCCAAAAACATTCAGTACTTC.

This clonotype was recorded many times. The V call is TRBV3-1, the J call TRBJ2-1; D is uncertain. The germline gives CDR1 LGHDT, CDR2 YNNKEL (reference sequence). V was cut by 0 bases and J by 9 bases, with 6 bases left in between. The CDR3 spans 12 residues. As DNA, the CDR3 is TGTGCCAGCAGCCAAGATCAAGGTGAGCAGTTCTTC. It yields the protein CASSQDQGEQFF.

This clonotype was observed a few times. This may stem from a read error, because a much larger clone lies one nucleotide away. The V gene is TRBV5-1, the J gene TRBJ2-5; maybe TRBD1 (6 bases). This CDR3 has 14 amino acids. The germline gives CDR1 SGHRS, CDR2 YFSETQ. Here the CDR3 reads CASSLGQVQEAQYF. DNA for the CDR3: TGCGCCAGCAGCTTGGGACAGGTCCAAGAGGCCCAGTACTTC.

V gene TRBV11-2 combines with J gene TRBJ2-7; D is undetermined. Germline CDR1 is SGHAT and CDR2 is FQNNGV. V was clipped by 6 bases and J by 5 bases, with 20 bases between them. There are 15 residues in the CDR3. The CDR3, as DNA: TGTGCCAGCAGTTCCCCTGGTCCAGCCGTAAACGAGCAGTACTTC. It yields the protein CASSSPGPAVNEQYF. Drawing the rest from reference TRBV11-2 and TRBJ2-7, the complete variable domain is EAGVAQSPRYKIIEKRQSVAFWCNPISGHATLYWYQQILGQGPKLLIQFQNNGVVDDSQLPKDRFSAERLKGVDSTLKIQPAKLEDSAVYLCASSSPGPAVNEQYFGPGTRLTVT.

The chain is built from TRBV28 and TRBJ2-7; the D is unclear. Trimming removed 6 bases at V and 3 bases at J, with 18 bases between. The germline V gene encodes CDR1 MDHEN and CDR2 SYDVKM. The CDR3 totals 15 residues. CDR3 in amino acids: CASRTWADGLYEQYF. The CDR3 region has the DNA TGTGCCAGCAGAACCTGGGCGGATGGGCTCTACGAGCAGTACTTC. The full variable domain, in which reference TRBV28 and TRBJ2-7 provide the parts outside the CDR3, is DVKVTQSSRYLVKRTGEKVFLECVQDMDHENMFWYRQDPGLGLRLIYFSYDVKMKEKGDIPEGYSVSREKKERFSLILESASTNQTSMYLCASRTWADGLYEQYFGPGTRLTVT.

The chain employs TRBV27 and TRBJ2-2; 8 bases align to TRBD1. The length of the CDR3 is 15 residues. Per the germline V gene, CDR1 is MNHEY and CDR2 is SMNVEV (reference sequence). Germline trimming cut 3 bases from V and 7 bases from J; bases unmatched to any gene: 7. This CDR3 reads CASSFTSGGYGELFF. CDR3 DNA sequence: TGTGCCAGCAGTTTCACCTCAGGGGGCTACGGGGAGCTGTTTTTT.

To note about this clonotype: This sequence may be a read error, since a much larger clone differs from it by one base. The rearrangement joins TRBV6-2 or TRBV6-3 to TRBJ2-4, with D possibly TRBD2 on 5 matching bases. The CDR3 contains 11 residues. Looked up from germline, CDR1 is MNHEY and CDR2 is SVGEGT. V was shortened by 7 bases and J by 13 bases, with 14 bases between the two germline ends. In DNA form, the CDR3 reads TGTGCCAGCATCGCCCACGAGGGACAGTACTTC. Protein product: CASIAHEGQYF.

This clonotype was seen at least ten times. This sequence joins TRBV9 and TRBJ2-7, with 8 bases aligning to TRBD1. Germline loops: CDR1 SGDLS, CDR2 YYNGEE. This CDR3 contains 14 residues. The V gene end was trimmed by 0 bases and the J gene end by 3 bases; junction bases not matched to a gene: 2. The CDR3 loop reads CASSVADRGYEQYF. The CDR3, as DNA: TGTGCCAGCAGCGTAGCTGACAGGGGCTACGAGCAGTACTTC.